Described below is a single TCR beta chain sequence and its context. Its antigen is still unknown. In each sample, some 10^5 TCR templates were assayed. The table came from immunoSEQ multiplex PCR; TCRdb's copy has only in-frame clones and leaves some out. The table has about 62,000 clones, around 80% seen once. These data originate in a study of siplizumab effects on memory and regulatory T cells. Study-level findings and limits: Few alloreactive clones mapped to unstimulated subsets.

CDR1 is MGHDK and CDR2 is SYGVNS in the germline V gene. The CDR3 contains 15 residues. The ends lost 4 bases at V and 4 bases at J; junction bases unmatched: 8. This rearrangement joins TRBV25-1 to TRBJ2-3; 7 bases line up with TRBD1. This TCR came from a human donor in good health. What was sequenced was memory CD4+ T cells sorted from blood. The CDR3, as DNA: TGTGCCAGCAGTGTAACAGGGGTGGTCCCAGATACGCAGTATTTT. Amino acid sequence: CASSVTGVVPDTQYF.